These T cell receptor beta chains were read from a single sample in a study of tumor-infiltrating lymphocytes in primary liver carcinoma. A single record per CDR3 protein comes from TCRdb applying MiXCR to the multiplex PCR reads. The sample includes some 51,000 distinct CDR3 sequences, 70% to 80% seen only once; the top ten take around 30%. Sequenced input: liver tumor tissue from sampling region 3. The receptors shown here come from a man in his forties or fifties with primary liver carcinoma and hepatitis B virus infection. CDR3s include the opening cysteine and the closing phenylalanine or tryptophan. The order of the fields is J gene, D gene, V gene, clone size, CDR3 protein, CDR3 DNA. A D gene is named only where the DNA matches it firmly. The listing skips clone size in some rows; elsewhere it reads once, few, many or a size class.

>TRBJ2-7|.|TRBV11-1|.
CASSFDGLFSYKQYF
TGTGCCAGCAGCTTCGACGGACTGTTCTCCTACAAGCAGTATTTC
>TRBJ2-1|TRBD2|TRBV11-2|.
CASSLTGGHYNEQFF
TGTGCCAGCAGCTTAACGGGAGGGCACTATAATGAGCAGTTCTTC
>TRBJ2-5|.|TRBV11-2|.
CASILTWTAQGTQYF
TGTGCCAGCATCCTGACCTGGACGGCTCAAGGGACCCAGTACTTC
>TRBJ2-5|TRBD2|TRBV29-1|.
CSVSGRAAENQYF
TGTAGCGTTAGTGGGAGGGCCGCTGAGAACCAGTACTTC
>TRBJ2-7|TRBD2|TRBV10-3|many
CAIREGTSGTYEQYF
TGTGCCATCAGGGAAGGGACTAGCGGAACCTACGAGCAGTACTTC
>TRBJ2-1|TRBD2|TRBV10-3|.
CAISGTSGTPRQFF
TGTGCCATCAGTGGGACTAGCGGGACCCCAAGGCAGTTCTTC
>TRBJ2-5|.|TRBV20-1|.
CSARPGSETQYF
TGCAGTGCTCGCCCAGGATCGGAGACCCAGTACTTC
>TRBJ2-3|.|TRBV12-3/TRBV12-4|.
CASGPGRTDTQYF
TGTGCCAGCGGCCCTGGACGCACAGATACGCAGTATTTT
>TRBJ2-7|TRBD2|TRBV6-2/TRBV6-3|.
CASKTSKNTYEQYF
TGTGCGAGCAAGACTAGCAAAAACACCTACGAGCAGTACTTC
>TRBJ2-2|.|TRBV28|few
CASSTLDRTDGELFF
TGTGCCAGCAGTACCCTGGACAGAACCGACGGGGAGCTGTTTTTT
>TRBJ1-1|TRBD1|TRBV7-9|.
CASTSGGTEGFF
TGTGCCAGCACCTCAGGGGGCACTGAAGGTTTCTTT
>TRBJ2-2|TRBD1|TRBV11-2|.
CASSFDRDRVGTAELFF
TGTGCCAGCAGCTTTGATAGAGACAGGGTCGGCACCGCGGAGCTGTTTTTT
>TRBJ1-2|.|TRBV11-2|medium-sized
CASSLVIIGRQGPDGYTF
TGTGCCAGCAGCTTAGTAATAATAGGGCGGCAGGGGCCGGATGGCTACACCTTC
>TRBJ1-5|.|TRBV12-3/TRBV12-4|.
CASSLWDASNQPQHF
TGTGCCAGCAGTTTATGGGACGCTAGTAATCAGCCCCAGCATTTT
>TRBJ1-5|.|TRBV6-6|.
CASSYLVEYSNQPHHF
TGTGCTAGCAGTTACCTAGTAGAGTATAGCAATCAGCCCCATCATTTT
>TRBJ2-3|.|TRBV6-6|.
CASNYVWDGTDTQYF
TGTGCCAGCAATTACGTCTGGGACGGCACAGATACGCAGTATTTT
>TRBJ2-3|.|TRBV11-3|.
CASCRRLGEDTQYF
TGTGCAAGCTGCCGAAGGCTCGGGGAGGATACGCAGTATTTT
>TRBJ2-1|.|TRBV19|few
CASSIGVDFYNEQFF
TGTGCCAGTAGTATAGGAGTGGATTTCTACAATGAGCAGTTCTTC
>TRBJ2-5|.|TRBV11-2|.
CASSLAPASGQETQYF
TGTGCCAGCAGCTTAGCCCCGGCTAGTGGGCAAGAGACACAGTACTTC
>TRBJ1-5|TRBD1|TRBV24-1|.
CVTGTGGRGHGNQPQHF
TGTGTCACTGGGACCGGGGGCAGGGGGCATGGCAATCAGCCCCAGCATTTT
>TRBJ2-1|TRBD2|TRBV7-8|.
CASSLGISSGTNERFF
TGTGCCAGCAGCTTAGGGATCTCTAGCGGGACCAATGAGCGGTTCTTC
>TRBJ2-2|.|TRBV6-5|.
CASSYSRDKGELFF
TGTGCCAGCAGTTACTCTCGGGACAAAGGGGAGCTGTTTTTT
>TRBJ2-3|.|TRBV29-1|.
CSIEANSGTDTQYF
TGCAGCATTGAGGCTAATTCCGGCACAGATACGCAGTATTTT
>TRBJ2-2|TRBD2|TRBV11-2|.
CASSILAGGPDTVELFF
TGTGCCAGCAGCATACTAGCGGGAGGGCCTGACACCGTGGAGCTGTTTTTT
>TRBJ1-1|TRBD1|TRBV9|many
CASSALTGETEAFF
TGTGCCAGCAGCGCTTTGACAGGGGAGACTGAAGCTTTCTTT
>TRBJ2-7|.|TRBV4-1|.
CASSQGGPAAYEQYF
TGCGCCAGCAGCCAAGGAGGTCCAGCGGCCTACGAGCAGTACTTC
>TRBJ1-2|.|TRBV29-1|.
CSASDRVVAYTF
TGCAGCGCTTCGGACAGAGTCGTTGCCTACACCTTC
>TRBJ1-2|.|TRBV29-1|.
CSASGRVVGYTF
TGCAGCGCCTCGGGCAGGGTCGTTGGCTACACCTTC
>TRBJ2-6|.|TRBV6-5|.
CAGSLWIGMEAGANVPTF
TGTGCCGGCAGTCTTTGGATAGGGATGGAAGCTGGGGCCAACGTCCCGACTTTC
>TRBJ2-7|.|TRBV11-2|.
CASTPMAAAHYEQYF
TGTGCCAGCACCCCCATGGCAGCGGCCCATTACGAACAGTACTTC
>TRBJ2-2|TRBD2|TRBV11-2|.
CASSLLAGGPDKGELFF
TGTGCCAGCAGCTTACTAGCGGGAGGGCCTGACAAAGGGGAGCTGTTTTTT
>TRBJ2-7|.|TRBV6-1|.
CAGSEWVFCEQNF
TGTGCCGGCAGTGAATGGGTTTTCTGCGAGCAGAACTTC
>TRBJ1-5|.|TRBV19|few
CASSISHNQPQHF
TGTGCCAGTAGTATCAGCCACAATCAGCCCCAGCATTTT
>TRBJ2-5|TRBD2|TRBV28|.
CASNSISSGGSQETQYF
TGTGCCAGCAATTCCATTTCTAGCGGAGGCTCCCAAGAGACCCAGTATTTC
>TRBJ2-3|.|TRBV12-3/TRBV12-4|.
CVSSLGQSTDSQYF
TGTGTCAGCAGTTTAGGGCAGAGCACAGATTCGCAGTATTTT
>TRBJ2-3|.|TRBV11-2|.
CASGPPGGSGTDTQYF
TGTGCCAGTGGCCCGCCGGGGGGCAGTGGCACAGATACGCAGTATTTT
>TRBJ2-5|.|TRBV11-2|few
CACSLVRNDETQYF
TGTGCTTGCAGCTTAGTCAGGAACGATGAGACCCAGTACTTC
>TRBJ2-1|TRBD2|TRBV10-3|.
CATTLRAGSSDEQFF
TGTGCCACCACTCTTCGAGCGGGAAGTAGCGATGAGCAGTTCTTC
>TRBJ2-1|TRBD2|TRBV5-4|.
CASSDRLAGYNGQLF
TGTGCCAGCAGCGATCGATTAGCGGGGTACAATGGGCAGCTCTTC
>TRBJ1-2|.|TRBV11-1|.
CASSVAVGAYCYTF
TGTGCCAGCAGCGTAGCTGTGGGGGCCTATTGCTACACCTTC
>TRBJ1-2|.|TRBV7-6|few
CASSLVPQGDGYTF
TGTGCCAGCAGCTTAGTTCCCCAGGGTGATGGCTACACCTTC
>TRBJ2-4|.|TRBV29-1|many
CSASLEAKNIQYF
TGCAGCGCCTCTTTGGAAGCCAAAAACATTCAGTACTTC
>TRBJ2-5|.|TRBV11-2|.
CASGEGVGGDTQYF
TGTGCCAGCGGCGAAGGGGTTGGAGGAGATACCCAGTACTTC
>TRBJ2-1|TRBD2|TRBV6-6|many
CASSYGGRAVEQFF
TGTGCCAGCAGTTACGGCGGGAGAGCGGTTGAGCAGTTCTTC
>TRBJ2-7|TRBD1|TRBV11-1|.
CASSFNFTRTGQPYEQYF
TGCGCCAGCAGCTTCAACTTTACCCGGACAGGGCAACCCTACGAGCAATACTTC
>TRBJ2-5|.|TRBV29-1|few
CNVSVEYQETQYF
TGCAACGTCTCGGTTGAGTACCAAGAGACCCAATACTTC
>TRBJ1-1|TRBD1|TRBV11-2|medium-sized
CASSFNRGPNTEAFF
TGTGCCAGCAGTTTCAACAGGGGCCCGAACACTGAAGCTTTCTTT
>TRBJ2-7|TRBD1|TRBV11-1|.
CTSSADRGLYEQYF
TGTACCAGTAGCGCGGACAGGGGGCTATACGAGCAGTACTTC
>TRBJ2-3|.|TRBV11-2|.
CDSSPQTGGSTDTQYF
TGTGACAGCAGCCCCCAGACTGGCGGCAGCACAGATACGCAGTATTTT
>TRBJ2-5|.|TRBV20-1|.
CSAVGGETQYF
TGCAGTGCAGTGGGTGGGGAGACCCAGTACTTC